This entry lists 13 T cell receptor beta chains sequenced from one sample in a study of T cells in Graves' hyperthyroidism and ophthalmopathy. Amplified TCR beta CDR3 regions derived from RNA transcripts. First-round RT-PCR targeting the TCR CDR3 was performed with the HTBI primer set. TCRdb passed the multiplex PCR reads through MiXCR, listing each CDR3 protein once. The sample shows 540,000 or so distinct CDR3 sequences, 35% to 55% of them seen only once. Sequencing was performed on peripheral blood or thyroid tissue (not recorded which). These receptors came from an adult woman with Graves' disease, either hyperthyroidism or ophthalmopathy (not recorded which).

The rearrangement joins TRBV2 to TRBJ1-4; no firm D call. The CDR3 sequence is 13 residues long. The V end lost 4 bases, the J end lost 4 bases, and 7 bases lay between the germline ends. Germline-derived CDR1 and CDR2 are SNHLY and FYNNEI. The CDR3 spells CASSGGINEKLFF. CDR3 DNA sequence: TGTGCCAGCAGTGGGGGTATTAATGAAAAACTGTTTTTT.

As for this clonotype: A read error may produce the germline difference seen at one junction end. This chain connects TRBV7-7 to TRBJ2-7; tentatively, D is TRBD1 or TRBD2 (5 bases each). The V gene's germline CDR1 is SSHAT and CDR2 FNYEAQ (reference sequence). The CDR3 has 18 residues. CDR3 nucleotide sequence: TGTGCTAGCAGCTTGGGGGTTGGGCGCCACACCGGGGAGCAGGAGCAGTACTTC. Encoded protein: CASSLGVGRHTGEQEQYF.

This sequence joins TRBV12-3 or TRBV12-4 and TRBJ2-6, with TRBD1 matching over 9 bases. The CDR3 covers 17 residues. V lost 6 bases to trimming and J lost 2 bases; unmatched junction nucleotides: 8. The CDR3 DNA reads TGTGCCAGCAGCCTCGGACAGGGGTTCCCTGGGGCCAACGTCCTGACTTTC. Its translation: CASSLGQGFPGANVLTF.

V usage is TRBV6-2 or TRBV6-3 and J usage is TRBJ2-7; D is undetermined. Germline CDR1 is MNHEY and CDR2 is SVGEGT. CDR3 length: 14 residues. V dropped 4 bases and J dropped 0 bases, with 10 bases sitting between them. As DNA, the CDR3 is TGTGCCAGCAGTTCCCCCTTCCGCTCCTACGAGCAGTACTTC. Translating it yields CASSSPFRSYEQYF.

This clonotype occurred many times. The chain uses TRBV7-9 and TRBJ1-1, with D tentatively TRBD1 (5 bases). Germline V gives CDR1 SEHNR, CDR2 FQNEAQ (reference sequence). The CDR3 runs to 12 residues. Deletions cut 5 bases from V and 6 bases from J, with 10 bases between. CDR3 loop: CASSPGPSEAFF. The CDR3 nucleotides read TGTGCCAGCAGCCCGGGACCATCTGAAGCTTTCTTT.

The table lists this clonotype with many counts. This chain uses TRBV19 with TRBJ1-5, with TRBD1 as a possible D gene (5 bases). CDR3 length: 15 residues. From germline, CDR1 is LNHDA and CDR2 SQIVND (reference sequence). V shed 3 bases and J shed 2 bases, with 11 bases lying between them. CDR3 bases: TGTGCCAGTAGTATCATAAAAGGGGGCAATCAGCCCCAGCATTTT. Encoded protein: CASSIIKGGNQPQHF.

CDR3 nucleotide sequence: TGCAGCGTTGAACCCGGGGGGGGGGCTTTCTTT. It codes for CSVEPGGGAFF. This chain connects TRBV29-1 to TRBJ1-1; D possibly corresponds to TRBD1 (5 bases). The CDR3 length is 11 residues. Germline CDR1 reads SQVTM; CDR2 reads ANQGSEA. Trimming pared 2 bases from V and 11 bases from J, leaving 12 bases between.

CDR3 in amino acids: CASSGSGEMNTEAFF. The DNA of the CDR3 is TGCGCCAGCAGCGGATCCGGGGAAATGAACACTGAAGCTTTCTTT. V and J are TRBV10-2 and TRBJ1-1; the D is unclear. Germline V gene sequence: CDR1 WSHSY, CDR2 SAAADI. This CDR3 has 15 residues. Between the trimmed V and J ends, which lost 6 bases and 0 bases, there was a span of 14 bases.

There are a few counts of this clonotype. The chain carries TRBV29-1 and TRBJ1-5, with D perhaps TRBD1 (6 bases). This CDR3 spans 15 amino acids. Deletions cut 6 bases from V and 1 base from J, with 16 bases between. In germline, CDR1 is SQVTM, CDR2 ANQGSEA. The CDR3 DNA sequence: TGCAGCGTCTCACAGGGAAGTTTGAGCAATCAGCCCCAGCATTTT. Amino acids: CSVSQGSLSNQPQHF.

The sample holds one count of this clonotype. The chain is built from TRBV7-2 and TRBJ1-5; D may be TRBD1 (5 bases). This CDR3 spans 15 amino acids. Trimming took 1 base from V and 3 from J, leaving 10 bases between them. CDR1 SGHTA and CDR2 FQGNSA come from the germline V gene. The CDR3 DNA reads TGTGCCAGCAGCTTAGGGTGGGGGGACAATCAGCCCCAGCATTTT. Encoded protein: CASSLGWGDNQPQHF.

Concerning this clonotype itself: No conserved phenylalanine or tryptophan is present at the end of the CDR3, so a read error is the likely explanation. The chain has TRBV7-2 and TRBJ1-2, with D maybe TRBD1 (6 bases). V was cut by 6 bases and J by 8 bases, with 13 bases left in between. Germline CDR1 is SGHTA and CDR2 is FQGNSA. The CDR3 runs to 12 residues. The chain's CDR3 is CASSSGGAGYTV. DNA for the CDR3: TGTGCCAGCAGTTCCGGGGGCGCAGGCTACACCGTC.

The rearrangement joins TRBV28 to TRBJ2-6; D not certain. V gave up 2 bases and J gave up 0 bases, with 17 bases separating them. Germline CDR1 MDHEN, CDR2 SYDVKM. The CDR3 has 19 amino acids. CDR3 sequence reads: CASSLGRWQKGSGANVLTF. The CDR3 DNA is TGTGCCAGCAGTTTAGGTCGCTGGCAGAAAGGCTCTGGGGCCAACGTCCTGACTTTC.

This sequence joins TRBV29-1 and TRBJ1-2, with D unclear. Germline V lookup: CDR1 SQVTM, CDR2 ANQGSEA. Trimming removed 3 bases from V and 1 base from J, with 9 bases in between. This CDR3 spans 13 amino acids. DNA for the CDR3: TGCAGCGTTGAGACCAGTTTTAACTATGGCTACACCTTC. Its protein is CSVETSFNYGYTF.